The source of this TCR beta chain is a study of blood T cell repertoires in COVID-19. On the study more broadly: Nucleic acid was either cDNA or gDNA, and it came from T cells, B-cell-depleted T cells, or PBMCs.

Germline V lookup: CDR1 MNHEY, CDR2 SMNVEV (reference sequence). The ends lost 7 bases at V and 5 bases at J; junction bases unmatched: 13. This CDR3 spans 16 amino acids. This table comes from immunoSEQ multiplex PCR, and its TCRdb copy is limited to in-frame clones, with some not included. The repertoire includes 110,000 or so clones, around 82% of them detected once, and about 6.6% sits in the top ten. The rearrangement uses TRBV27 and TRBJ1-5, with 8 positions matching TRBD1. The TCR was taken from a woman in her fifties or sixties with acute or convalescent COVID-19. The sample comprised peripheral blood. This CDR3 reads CASTSSRGRRDQPQHF. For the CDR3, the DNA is TGTGCCAGCACCTCAAGCAGGGGGCGCAGGGATCAGCCCCAGCATTTT.